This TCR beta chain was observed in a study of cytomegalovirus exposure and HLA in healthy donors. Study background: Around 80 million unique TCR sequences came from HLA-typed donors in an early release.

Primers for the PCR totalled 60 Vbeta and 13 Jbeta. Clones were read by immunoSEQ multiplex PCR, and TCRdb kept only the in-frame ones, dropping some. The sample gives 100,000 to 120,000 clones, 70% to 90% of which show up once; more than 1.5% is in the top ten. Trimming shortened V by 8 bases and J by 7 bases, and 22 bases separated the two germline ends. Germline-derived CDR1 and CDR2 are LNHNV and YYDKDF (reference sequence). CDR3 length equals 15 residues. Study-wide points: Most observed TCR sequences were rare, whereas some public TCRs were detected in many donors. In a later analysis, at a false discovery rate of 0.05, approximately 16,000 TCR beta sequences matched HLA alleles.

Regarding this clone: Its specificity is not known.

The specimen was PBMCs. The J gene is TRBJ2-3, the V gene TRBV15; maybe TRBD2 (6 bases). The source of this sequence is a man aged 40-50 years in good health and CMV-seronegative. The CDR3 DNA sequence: TGTGCCACCGCCGACTTGGCGGGGAGTTATTATACGCAGTATTTT. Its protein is CATADLAGSYYTQYF.